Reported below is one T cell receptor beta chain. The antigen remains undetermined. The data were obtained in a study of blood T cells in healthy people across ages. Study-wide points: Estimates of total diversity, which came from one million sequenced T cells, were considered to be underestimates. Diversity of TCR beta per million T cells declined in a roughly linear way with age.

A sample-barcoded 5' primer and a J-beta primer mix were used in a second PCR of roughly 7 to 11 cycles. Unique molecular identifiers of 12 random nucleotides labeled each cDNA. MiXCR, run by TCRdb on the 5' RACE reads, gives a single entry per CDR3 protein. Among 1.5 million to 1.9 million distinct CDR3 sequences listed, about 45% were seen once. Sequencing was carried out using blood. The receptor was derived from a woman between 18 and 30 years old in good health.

CDR3 nucleotides: TGTGCCAGCAGGAGACTAGCGGGGTACACAGATACGCAGTATTTT. Translating gives CASRRLAGYTDTQYF. The chain is built from TRBV6-2 or TRBV6-3 and TRBJ2-3, with 11 bases aligning to TRBD2. The length of the CDR3 is 15 residues. The J segment lost 2 bases and the V segment lost 6 bases, leaving 4 bases of the junction unmatched. Per the germline V gene, CDR1 is MNHEY and CDR2 is SVGEGT.